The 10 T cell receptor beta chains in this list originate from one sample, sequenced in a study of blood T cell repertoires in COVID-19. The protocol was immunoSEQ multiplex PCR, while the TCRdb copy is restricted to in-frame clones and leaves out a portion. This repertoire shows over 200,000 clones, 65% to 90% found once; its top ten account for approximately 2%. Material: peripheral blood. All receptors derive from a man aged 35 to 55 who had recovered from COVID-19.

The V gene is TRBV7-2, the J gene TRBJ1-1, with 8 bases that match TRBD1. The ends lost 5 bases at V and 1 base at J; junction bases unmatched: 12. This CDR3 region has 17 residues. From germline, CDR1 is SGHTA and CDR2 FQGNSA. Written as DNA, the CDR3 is TGTGCCAGCAGCCTTTTGTTGGCCGGGACAGGGAACACTGAAGCTTTCTTT. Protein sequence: CASSLLLAGTGNTEAFF.

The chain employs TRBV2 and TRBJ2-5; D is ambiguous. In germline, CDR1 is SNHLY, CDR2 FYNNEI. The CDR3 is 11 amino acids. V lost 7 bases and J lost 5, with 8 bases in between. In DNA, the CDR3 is TGTGCCAGCATGCGAGTGGAGACCCAGTACTTC. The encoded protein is CASMRVETQYF. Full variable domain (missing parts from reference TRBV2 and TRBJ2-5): EPEVTQTPSHQVTQMGQEVILRCVPISNHLYFYWYRQILGQKVEFLVSFYNNEISEKSEIFDDQFSVERPDGSNFTLKIRSTKLEDSAMYFCASMRVETQYFGPGTRLLVL.

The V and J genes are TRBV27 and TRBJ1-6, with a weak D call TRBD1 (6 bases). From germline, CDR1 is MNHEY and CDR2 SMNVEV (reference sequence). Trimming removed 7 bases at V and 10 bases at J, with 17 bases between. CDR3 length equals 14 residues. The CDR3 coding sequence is TGTGCCAGCAAGACCAGGGGCTATTCCTCACCCCTCCACTTT. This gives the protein CASKTRGYSSPLHF.

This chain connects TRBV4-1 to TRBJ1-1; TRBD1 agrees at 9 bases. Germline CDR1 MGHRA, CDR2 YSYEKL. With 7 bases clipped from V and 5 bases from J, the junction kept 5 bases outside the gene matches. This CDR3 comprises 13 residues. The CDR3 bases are TGCGCCAGCACCCCGGGACAGGGAACTGAAGCTTTCTTT. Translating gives CASTPGQGTEAFF.

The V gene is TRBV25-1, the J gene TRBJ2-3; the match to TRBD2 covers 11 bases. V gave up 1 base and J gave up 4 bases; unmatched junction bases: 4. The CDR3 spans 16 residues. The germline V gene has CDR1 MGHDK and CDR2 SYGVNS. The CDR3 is CASSELAGGIADTQYF. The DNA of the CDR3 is TGTGCCAGCAGTGAATTAGCGGGGGGGATCGCAGATACGCAGTATTTT. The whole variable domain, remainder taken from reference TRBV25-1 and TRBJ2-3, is EADIYQTPRYLVIGTGKKITLECSQTMGHDKMYWYQQDPGMELHLIHYSYGVNSTEKGDLSSESTVSRIRTEHFPLTLESARPSHTSQYLCASSELAGGIADTQYFGPGTRLTVL.

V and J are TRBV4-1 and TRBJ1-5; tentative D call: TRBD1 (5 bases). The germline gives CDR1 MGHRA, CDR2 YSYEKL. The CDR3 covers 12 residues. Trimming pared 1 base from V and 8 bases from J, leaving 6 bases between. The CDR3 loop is CASSQGGEPQHF. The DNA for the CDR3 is TGCGCCAGCAGCCAAGGGGGGGAGCCCCAGCATTTT.

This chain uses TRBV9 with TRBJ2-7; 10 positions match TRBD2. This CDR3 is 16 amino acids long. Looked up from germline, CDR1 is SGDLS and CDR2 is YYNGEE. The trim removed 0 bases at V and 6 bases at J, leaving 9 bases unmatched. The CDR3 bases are TGTGCCAGCAGCGTAGGGCTAGCGGGAGACTCGCGCGAGCAGTACTTC. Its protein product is CASSVGLAGDSREQYF.

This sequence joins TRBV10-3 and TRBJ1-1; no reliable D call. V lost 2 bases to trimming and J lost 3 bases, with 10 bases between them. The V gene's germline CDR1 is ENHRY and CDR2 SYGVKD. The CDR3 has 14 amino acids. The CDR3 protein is CAISETGVDTEAFF. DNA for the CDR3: TGTGCCATCAGTGAGACGGGTGTTGACACTGAAGCTTTCTTT.

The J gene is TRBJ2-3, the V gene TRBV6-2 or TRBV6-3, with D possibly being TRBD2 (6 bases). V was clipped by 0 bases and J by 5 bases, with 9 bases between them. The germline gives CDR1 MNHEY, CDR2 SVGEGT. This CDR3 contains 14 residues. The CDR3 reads CASSYSGGEDTQYF. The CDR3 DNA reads TGTGCCAGCAGTTACTCCGGGGGAGAAGATACGCAGTATTTT.

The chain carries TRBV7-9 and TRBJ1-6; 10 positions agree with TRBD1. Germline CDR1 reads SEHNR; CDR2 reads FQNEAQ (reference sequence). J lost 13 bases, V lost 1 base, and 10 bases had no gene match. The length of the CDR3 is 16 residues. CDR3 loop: CASSLVPGQGSVPLHF. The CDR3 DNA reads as TGTGCCAGCAGCTTAGTACCGGGACAGGGGTCTGTTCCCCTCCACTTT.